Listed below are T cell receptor beta chains from one sample, sequenced in a study of spatial heterogeneity in lung cancer. MiXCR, run by TCRdb on the 5' RACE reads, gives a single entry per CDR3 protein. The data contain some 3,000 distinct CDR3 sequences, around 48% of them singletons. Source: lung tumor tissue, taken at surgery. The receptor set was obtained from a male donor with early-stage non-small cell lung cancer. The CDR3 runs from the conserved cysteine through the conserved F or W. Fields, in order: D gene, J gene, clone size, V gene, CDR3 protein, CDR3 DNA. The D gene is left open where the match is weak. The size of a clone is reported for some rows only, either as once, few or many, or as a class for expanded clones.

TRBD1	TRBJ2-7	large	TRBV11-2	CASSFDRGGIYEQYF	TGTGCCAGCAGCTTCGACAGGGGAGGTATCTACGAGCAGTACTTC
-	TRBJ2-2	-	TRBV7-8	CASSLAAGAFVTGELFF	TGTGCCAGCAGCTTAGCGGCGGGGGCCTTCGTCACCGGGGAGCTGTTTTTT
-	TRBJ2-3	-	TRBV7-9	CASSTGLSTDTQYF	TGTGCCAGCAGCACCGGACTAAGCACAGATACGCAGTATTTT
-	TRBJ2-2	-	TRBV4-2	CASSQDIRADTGELFF	TGTGCCAGCAGCCAAGATATCAGGGCGGACACCGGGGAGCTGTTTTTT
-	TRBJ2-7	-	TRBV7-8	CASSPPNVNEQYF	TGTGCCAGCAGCCCCCCTAATGTTAACGAGCAGTACTTC
-	TRBJ2-1	few	TRBV30	CAWSHDTRSEQFF	TGTGCCTGGAGTCATGATACGCGGAGCGAGCAGTTCTTC
TRBD1	TRBJ1-1	once	TRBV7-6	CASSLGARGLGTEAFF	TGTGCCAGCAGCTTAGGTGCCAGGGGGCTTGGCACTGAAGCTTTCTTT
TRBD1	TRBJ2-7	-	TRBV10-2	CASSELGQDYEQYF	TGCGCCAGCAGTGAGCTCGGACAGGACTACGAGCAGTACTTC
TRBD1	TRBJ2-1	-	TRBV5-1	CASSSAPGQGNEQFF	TGCGCCAGCAGCTCAGCCCCGGGACAGGGCAATGAGCAGTTCTTC
-	TRBJ2-2	-	TRBV5-4	CASSPWMSHNTGELFF	TGTGCCAGCAGCCCCTGGATGTCTCATAACACCGGGGAGCTGTTTTTT
TRBD1	TRBJ2-7	once	TRBV7-2	CASSQPGQGHYEQYF	TGTGCCAGCAGCCAGCCGGGACAGGGGCACTACGAGCAGTACTTC
TRBD1	TRBJ2-7	few	TRBV5-1	CASSRDRRTYEQYF	TGCGCCAGCAGCCGGGACAGGCGGACCTACGAGCAGTACTTC
TRBD2	TRBJ2-3	-	TRBV20-1	CSASRAGGTNTDTQYF	TGCAGTGCTAGCCGCGCGGGGGGGACAAACACAGATACGCAGTATTTT
-	TRBJ2-1	-	TRBV7-2	CASSLAWGSSYNEQFF	TGTGCCAGCAGCTTAGCGTGGGGGAGCTCCTACAATGAGCAGTTCTTC
TRBD1	TRBJ2-2	-	TRBV7-9	CASSSPRDRARELFF	TGTGCCAGCAGCTCCCCCCGGGACAGGGCCCGGGAGCTGTTTTTT
TRBD1	TRBJ2-2	-	TRBV5-1	CASSLRWTGNTGELFF	TGCGCCAGCAGCTTGCGCTGGACAGGGAACACCGGGGAGCTGTTTTTT
-	TRBJ2-7	-	TRBV21-1	CASRRGRLGEQYF	TGTGCCAGCAGAAGGGGCAGGCTGGGCGAGCAGTACTTC
-	TRBJ2-1	few	TRBV20-1	CSARDIDRYNEQFF	TGCAGTGCTAGAGATATCGACCGTTACAATGAGCAGTTCTTC
TRBD1	TRBJ2-7	-	TRBV7-6	CASSIGQGADLEQYF	TGTGCCAGCAGCATCGGACAGGGGGCGGATCTAGAGCAGTACTTC
-	TRBJ2-4	-	TRBV24-1	CATSDPFSRGHIIQYF	TGTGCCACCAGTGACCCATTCTCCCGGGGACACATTATTCAGTACTTC
-	TRBJ2-1	-	TRBV7-9	CASSLVAAYNEQFF	TGTGCCAGCAGCTTAGTAGCAGCCTACAATGAGCAGTTCTTC
TRBD1	TRBJ2-3	-	TRBV18	CASSSGTGGTQYF	TGTGCCAGCTCATCCGGGACAGGGGGTACGCAGTATTTT
TRBD2	TRBJ2-7	-	TRBV19	CASAPRGSSYEQYF	TGTGCCAGTGCCCCCCGCGGGAGCTCCTACGAGCAGTACTTC
-	TRBJ2-3	few	TRBV7-9	CASNQLQNTDTQYF	TGTGCCAGCAACCAGTTACAAAACACAGATACGCAGTATTTT
-	TRBJ2-2	-	TRBV5-4	CASSQANKFPPGELFF	TGTGCCAGCAGCCAGGCTAACAAGTTCCCACCCGGGGAGCTGTTTTTT
-	TRBJ1-2	large	TRBV19	CASTQGRGDYGYTF	TGTGCCAGTACCCAAGGCAGGGGAGACTATGGCTACACCTTC
TRBD1	TRBJ2-7	-	TRBV7-9	CASSHLGQGGHEQYF	TGTGCCAGCAGCCACCTGGGACAGGGGGGTCACGAGCAGTACTTC
-	TRBJ2-3	-	TRBV5-5	CASSLGNLPDTQYF	TGTGCCAGCAGCTTAGGAAACCTCCCCGATACGCAGTATTTT
-	TRBJ2-3	-	TRBV6-1	CASSPVHTDTQYF	TGTGCCAGCAGTCCCGTACACACAGATACGCAGTATTTT
-	TRBJ2-3	-	TRBV11-2	CASSLGGVTDTQYF	TGTGCCAGCAGCTTAGGAGGGGTCACAGATACGCAGTATTTT
TRBD2	TRBJ2-3	large	TRBV4-1	CASSQREGGDTQYF	TGCGCCAGCAGCCAACGGGAGGGAGGAGATACGCAGTATTTT
-	TRBJ2-1	-	TRBV20-1	CSARDWQNNEQFF	TGCAGTGCTCGGGACTGGCAAAACAATGAGCAGTTCTTC
-	TRBJ2-7	once	TRBV11-3	CASSLPGFYEQYF	TGTGCCAGCAGCCTCCCCGGTTTCTACGAGCAGTACTTC
-	TRBJ2-1	-	TRBV20-1	CSALTDSSYNEQFF	TGCAGTGCCTTAACGGATAGCTCCTACAATGAGCAGTTCTTC
-	TRBJ2-6	-	TRBV7-9	CASSSLNSSGANVLTF	TGTGCCAGCAGCTCCCTTAATAGCTCTGGGGCCAACGTCCTGACTTTC
TRBD1	TRBJ2-7	-	TRBV10-3	CAISERDRLSDVKYF	TGTGCCATCAGTGAGCGGGACAGGCTAAGCGACGTAAAGTACTTC
-	TRBJ2-2	-	TRBV12-3/TRBV12-4	CASSIRGNTGELFF	TGTGCCAGCAGTATTAGGGGGAACACCGGGGAGCTGTTTTTT
-	TRBJ2-1	-	TRBV5-4	CASSITGRGTYNEQFF	TGTGCCAGCAGCATAACAGGGAGGGGAACCTACAATGAGCAGTTCTTC
-	TRBJ2-2	-	TRBV7-3	CASSSQTYSSTGELFF	TGTGCCAGCAGCTCCCAGACATACAGTAGCACCGGGGAGCTGTTTTTT
TRBD1	TRBJ2-7	-	TRBV20-1	CSAREVTGGYEQYF	TGCAGTGCTAGAGAGGTAACAGGGGGCTACGAGCAGTACTTC
-	TRBJ2-3	-	TRBV4-3	CASSQGHTDTQYF	TGCGCCAGCAGCCAGGGGCACACAGATACGCAGTATTTT
TRBD1	TRBJ2-5	-	TRBV3-1	CASSLPDRGGETQYF	TGTGCCAGCAGCCTTCCTGACAGGGGTGGAGAGACCCAGTACTTC
-	TRBJ2-7	few	TRBV7-9	CASSGGNEQYF	TGTGCCAGCAGCGGGGGGAACGAGCAGTACTTC
-	TRBJ1-2	few	TRBV7-9	CASSPGGANYGYTF	TGTGCCAGCAGCCCTGGGGGGGCTAACTATGGCTACACCTTC